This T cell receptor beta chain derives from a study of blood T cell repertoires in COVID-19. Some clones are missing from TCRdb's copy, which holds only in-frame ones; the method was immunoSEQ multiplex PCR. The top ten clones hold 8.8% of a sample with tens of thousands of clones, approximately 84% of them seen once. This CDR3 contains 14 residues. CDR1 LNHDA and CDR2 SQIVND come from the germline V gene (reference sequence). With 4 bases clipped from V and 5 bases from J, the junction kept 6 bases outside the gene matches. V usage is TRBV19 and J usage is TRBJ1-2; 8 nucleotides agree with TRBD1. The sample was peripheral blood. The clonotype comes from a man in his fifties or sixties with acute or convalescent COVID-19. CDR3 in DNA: TGTGCCAGTAGTACAGGGGGCTCTTCGTATGGCTACACCTTC. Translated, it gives CASSTGGSSYGYTF. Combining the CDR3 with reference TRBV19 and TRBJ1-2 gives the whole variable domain DGGITQSPKYLFRKEGQNVTLSCEQNLNHDAMYWYRQDPGQGLRLIYYSQIVNDFQKGDIAEGYSVSREKKESFPLTVTSAQKNPTAFYLCASSTGGSSYGYTFGSGTRLTVV.